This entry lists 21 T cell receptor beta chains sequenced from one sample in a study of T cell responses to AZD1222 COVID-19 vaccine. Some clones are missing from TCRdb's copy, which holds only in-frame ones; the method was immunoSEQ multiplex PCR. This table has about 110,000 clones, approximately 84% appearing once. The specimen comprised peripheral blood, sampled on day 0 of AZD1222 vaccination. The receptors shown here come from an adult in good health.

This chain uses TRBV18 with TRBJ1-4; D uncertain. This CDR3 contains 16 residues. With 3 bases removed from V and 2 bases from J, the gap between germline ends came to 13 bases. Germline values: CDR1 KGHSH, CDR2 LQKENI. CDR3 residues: CASSPVSLGTNEKLFF. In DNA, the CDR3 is TGTGCCAGCTCACCGGTTTCCCTGGGGACTAATGAAAAACTGTTTTTT.

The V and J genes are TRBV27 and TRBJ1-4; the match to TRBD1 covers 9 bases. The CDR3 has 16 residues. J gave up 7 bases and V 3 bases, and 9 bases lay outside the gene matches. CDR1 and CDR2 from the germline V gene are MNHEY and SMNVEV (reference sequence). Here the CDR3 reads CASSLGDRDGREKLFF. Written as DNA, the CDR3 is TGTGCCAGCAGTTTGGGGGACAGGGACGGGCGTGAAAAACTGTTTTTT. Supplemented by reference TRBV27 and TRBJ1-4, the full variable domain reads EAQVTQNPRYLITVTGKKLTVTCSQNMNHEYMSWYRQDPGLGLRQIYYSMNVEVTDKGDVPEGYKVSRKEKRNFPLILESPSPNQTSLYFCASSLGDRDGREKLFFGSGTQLSVL.

The CDR3 here is CASSLARPSYNEQFF. The CDR3 DNA sequence: TGCGCCAGCAGCTTGGCGAGACCCTCCTACAATGAGCAGTTCTTC. The rearrangement uses TRBV5-1 and TRBJ2-1; D remains unclear. This CDR3 is built from 15 residues. The germline V gene has CDR1 SGHRS and CDR2 YFSETQ. With 0 bases removed from V and 0 bases from J, the gap between germline ends came to 7 bases.

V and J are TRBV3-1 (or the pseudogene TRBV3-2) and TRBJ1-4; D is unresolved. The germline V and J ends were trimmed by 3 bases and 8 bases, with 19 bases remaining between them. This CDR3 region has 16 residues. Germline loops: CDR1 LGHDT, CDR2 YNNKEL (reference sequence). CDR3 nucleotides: TGTGCCAGCAGCCATCAACAGACCGGTCCTGTCGAAAAACTGTTTTTT. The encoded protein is CASSHQQTGPVEKLFF.

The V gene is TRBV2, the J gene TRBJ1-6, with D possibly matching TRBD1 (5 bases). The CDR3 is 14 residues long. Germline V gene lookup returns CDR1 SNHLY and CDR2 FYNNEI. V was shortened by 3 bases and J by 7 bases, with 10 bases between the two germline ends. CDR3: CASSDRGGNSPLHF. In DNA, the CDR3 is TGTGCCAGCAGTGACCGGGGGGGGAATTCACCCCTCCACTTT.

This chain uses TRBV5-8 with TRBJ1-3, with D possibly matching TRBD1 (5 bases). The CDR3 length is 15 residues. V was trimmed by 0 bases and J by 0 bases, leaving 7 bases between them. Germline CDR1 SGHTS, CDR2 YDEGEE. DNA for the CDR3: TGTGCCAGCAGCTTGGGACAGTACTCTGGAAACACCATATATTTT. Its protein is CASSLGQYSGNTIYF.

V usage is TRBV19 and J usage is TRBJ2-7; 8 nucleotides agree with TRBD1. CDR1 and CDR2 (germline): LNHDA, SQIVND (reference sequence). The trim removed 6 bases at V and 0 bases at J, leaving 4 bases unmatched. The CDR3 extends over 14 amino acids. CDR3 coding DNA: TGTGCCAGTAGCAATACAGGGGGCTCCTACGAGCAGTACTTC. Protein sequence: CASSNTGGSYEQYF.

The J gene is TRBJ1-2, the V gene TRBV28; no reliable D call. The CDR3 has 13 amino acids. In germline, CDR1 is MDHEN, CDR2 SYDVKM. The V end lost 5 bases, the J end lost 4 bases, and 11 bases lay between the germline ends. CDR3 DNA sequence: TGTGCCAGCAGTCCGACGGAAAGCTATGGCTACACCTTC. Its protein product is CASSPTESYGYTF.

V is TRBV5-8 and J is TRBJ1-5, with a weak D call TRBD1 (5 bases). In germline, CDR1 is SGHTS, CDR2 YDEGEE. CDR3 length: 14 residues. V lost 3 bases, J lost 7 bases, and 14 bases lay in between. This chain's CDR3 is CASSWDPAQQPQHF. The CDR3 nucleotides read TGTGCCAGCAGCTGGGACCCGGCCCAACAGCCCCAGCATTTT. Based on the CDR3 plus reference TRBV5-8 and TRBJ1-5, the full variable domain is EAGVTQSPTHLIKTRGQQATLRCSPISGHTSVYWYQQALGLGLQFLLWYDEGEERNRGNFPPRFSGRQFPNYSSELNVNALELEDSALYLCASSWDPAQQPQHFGDGTRLSIL.

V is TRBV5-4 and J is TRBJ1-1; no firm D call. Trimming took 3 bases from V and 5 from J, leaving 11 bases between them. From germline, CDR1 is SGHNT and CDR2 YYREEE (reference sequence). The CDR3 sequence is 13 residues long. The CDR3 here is CASSSASGTEAFF. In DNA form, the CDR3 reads TGTGCCAGCAGCTCCGCCTCAGGAACTGAAGCTTTCTTT.

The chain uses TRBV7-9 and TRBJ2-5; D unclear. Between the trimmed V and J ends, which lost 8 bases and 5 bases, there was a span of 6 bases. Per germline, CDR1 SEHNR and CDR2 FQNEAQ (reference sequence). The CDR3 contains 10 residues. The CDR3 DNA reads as TGTGCCAGCGGTTGGGAGACCCAGTACTTC. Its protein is CASGWETQYF.

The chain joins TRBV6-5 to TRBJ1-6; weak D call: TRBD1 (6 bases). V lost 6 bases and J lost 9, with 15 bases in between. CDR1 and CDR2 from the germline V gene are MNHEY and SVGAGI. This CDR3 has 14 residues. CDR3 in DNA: TGTGCCAGCAGCTGGGGGCTTGAAGGTTCACCCCTCCACTTT. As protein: CASSWGLEGSPLHF.

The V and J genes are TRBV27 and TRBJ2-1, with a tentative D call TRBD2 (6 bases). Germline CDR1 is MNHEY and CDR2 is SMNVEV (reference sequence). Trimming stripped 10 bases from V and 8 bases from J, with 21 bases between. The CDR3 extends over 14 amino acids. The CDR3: CATHFHGRDDEQFF. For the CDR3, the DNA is TGTGCCACCCATTTTCACGGGCGGGACGATGAGCAGTTCTTC.

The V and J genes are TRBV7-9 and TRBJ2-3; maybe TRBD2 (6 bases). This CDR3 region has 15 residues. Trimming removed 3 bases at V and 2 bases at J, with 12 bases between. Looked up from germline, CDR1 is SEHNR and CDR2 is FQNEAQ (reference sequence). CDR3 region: CASSFGGTFTDTQYF. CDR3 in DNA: TGTGCCAGCAGCTTTGGTGGGACTTTCACAGATACGCAGTATTTT.

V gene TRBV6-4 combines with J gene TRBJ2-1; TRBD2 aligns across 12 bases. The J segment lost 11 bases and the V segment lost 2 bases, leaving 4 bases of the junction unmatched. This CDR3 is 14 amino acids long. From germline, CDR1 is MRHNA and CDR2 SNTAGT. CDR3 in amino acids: CASSDATSGRKQFF. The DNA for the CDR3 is TGTGCCAGCAGTGACGCTACTAGCGGGAGGAAGCAGTTCTTC.

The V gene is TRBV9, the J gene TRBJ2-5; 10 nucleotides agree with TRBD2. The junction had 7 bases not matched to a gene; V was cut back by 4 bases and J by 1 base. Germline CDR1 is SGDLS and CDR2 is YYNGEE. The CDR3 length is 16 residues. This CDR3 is CASSPLLAGFQETQYF. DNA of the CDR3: TGTGCCAGCAGCCCGTTACTAGCGGGGTTCCAAGAGACCCAGTACTTC.

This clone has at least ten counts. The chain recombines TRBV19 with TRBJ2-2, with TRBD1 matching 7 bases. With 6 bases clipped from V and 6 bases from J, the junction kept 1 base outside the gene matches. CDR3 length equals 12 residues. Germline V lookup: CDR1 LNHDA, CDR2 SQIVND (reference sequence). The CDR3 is CASRTGPGELFF. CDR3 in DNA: TGTGCCAGTAGGACAGGGCCCGGGGAGCTGTTTTTT.

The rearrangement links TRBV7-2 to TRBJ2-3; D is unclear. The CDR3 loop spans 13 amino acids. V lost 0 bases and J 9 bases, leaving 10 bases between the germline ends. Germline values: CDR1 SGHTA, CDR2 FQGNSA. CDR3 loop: CASSLAQVGTQYF. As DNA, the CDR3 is TGTGCCAGCAGCTTAGCCCAGGTGGGGACGCAGTATTTT.

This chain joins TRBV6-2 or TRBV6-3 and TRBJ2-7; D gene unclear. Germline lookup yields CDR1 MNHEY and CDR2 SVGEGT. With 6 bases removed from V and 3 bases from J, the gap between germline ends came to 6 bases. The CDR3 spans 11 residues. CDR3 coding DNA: TGTGCCAGCAGCTTCGTCTACGAGCAGTACTTC. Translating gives CASSFVYEQYF.

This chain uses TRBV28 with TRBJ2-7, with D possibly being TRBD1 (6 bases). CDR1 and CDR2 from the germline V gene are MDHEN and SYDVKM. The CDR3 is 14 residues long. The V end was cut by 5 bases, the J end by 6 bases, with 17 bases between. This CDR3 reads CASSLSRGLREQYF. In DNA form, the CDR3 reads TGTGCCAGCAGTCTGAGCAGGGGTCTCCGCGAGCAGTACTTC.

Here the CDR3 DNA reads TGTGCCAGCACCTCTAAACCCACTCGGGGCTCCTACGAGCAGTACTTC. The encoded protein is CASTSKPTRGSYEQYF. The chain couples TRBV2 to TRBJ2-7; D is perhaps TRBD2 (5 bases). The CDR3 is 16 amino acids. V gave up 7 bases and J gave up 0 bases, with 19 bases separating them. The V gene's germline CDR1 is SNHLY and CDR2 FYNNEI.